This passage covers 18 T cell receptor beta chains from one sample sequenced in a study of breast tumors, draining lymph nodes, adjacent tissues. Breast cancer patients provided tissue from their axillary draining lymph nodes. Via MiXCR, TCRdb re-called the multiplex PCR reads, giving one row per CDR3 protein. Here the sample spans 200,000 to 300,000 distinct CDR3 sequences, about 33% being singletons. Sequencing used axillary lymph node tissue. These receptors all come from a female donor with breast cancer. Some clones in this sample may be carry-over from other donors' samples.

The rearrangement links TRBV4-1 to TRBJ1-3; D gene unclear. The CDR3 is made up of 16 amino acids. The V end lost 1 base, the J end lost 0 bases, and 10 bases lay between the germline ends. From germline, CDR1 is MGHRA and CDR2 YSYEKL. The CDR3 loop reads CASSQGRAASGNTIYF. DNA of the CDR3: TGCGCCAGCAGCCAAGGTAGGGCAGCCTCTGGAAACACCATATATTTT.

The chain combines TRBV6-5 with TRBJ1-1, with D uncertain. This CDR3 comprises 15 residues. Trimming shortened V by 0 bases and J by 0 bases, and 8 bases separated the two germline ends. Germline V gene data show CDR1 as MNHEY and CDR2 as SVGAGI. CDR3 nucleotide sequence: TGTGCCAGCAGTTACTCGAAAAGATTGAACACTGAAGCTTTCTTT. As protein: CASSYSKRLNTEAFF.

This clonotype was found once. A junction boundary mismatches the germline segment, possibly from a read error. The V and J genes are TRBV6-6 and TRBJ2-1; D unresolved. This CDR3 is built from 11 residues. Germline-derived CDR1 and CDR2 are MNHNY and SVGAGI (reference sequence). The CDR3 sequence is CASSLRNERFF. The DNA for the CDR3 is TGTGCCAGCAGCCTACGAAATGAGCGGTTCTTC.

This clonotype was found many times. The CDR3 here is CASSLVDRGNSPLHF. The DNA of the CDR3 is TGTGCCAGCAGCTTAGTAGACAGGGGGAATTCACCCCTCCACTTT. The V gene is TRBV7-8, the J gene TRBJ1-6; 9 bases match TRBD1. V was clipped by 1 base and J by 7 bases; unmatched bases: 2. The CDR3 runs to 15 residues. Germline V lookup: CDR1 SGHVS, CDR2 FQNEAQ.

This clonotype came up many times. This sequence joins TRBV6-6 and TRBJ1-5, with a weak D call TRBD1 (5 bases). The germline V gene has CDR1 MNHNY and CDR2 SVGAGI (reference sequence). V was cut by 4 bases and J by 4 bases, with 20 bases left in between. This CDR3 is built from 17 residues. The CDR3 sequence is CASSSTGLVGGNQPQHF. In nucleotides, the CDR3 is TGTGCCAGCAGTTCTACGGGGTTGGTCGGGGGGAATCAGCCCCAGCATTTT.

Note on this clonotype: A read error may explain this, as a much larger clone is one base away. The rearrangement uses TRBV6-5 and TRBJ2-7; 7 positions match TRBD2. The germline V gene encodes CDR1 MNHEY and CDR2 SVGAGI. V lost 6 bases and J lost 2; bases outside the gene matches: 7. The CDR3 is 14 residues long. CDR3 in DNA: TGTGCCAGCAGGACCCCGGGAGGCCCCTACGAGCAGTACTTC. Translated, it gives CASRTPGGPYEQYF.

The chain is built from TRBV19 and TRBJ1-4; maybe TRBD1 (6 bases). CDR3 size: 15 residues. Germline V gene lookup returns CDR1 LNHDA and CDR2 SQIVND (reference sequence). The V gene lost 5 bases and the J gene lost 13 bases, with 23 bases spanning the gap. The CDR3 DNA sequence: TGTGCCAGTAGTGACGTTACAGGGACCAATGAAGGACTGTTTTTT. As protein: CASSDVTGTNEGLFF. Complete variable domain (other parts from reference TRBV19 and TRBJ1-4): DGGITQSPKYLFRKEGQNVTLSCEQNLNHDAMYWYRQDPGQGLRLIYYSQIVNDFQKGDIAEGYSVSREKKESFPLTVTSAQKNPTAFYLCASSDVTGTNEGLFFGSGTQLSVL.

This rearrangement joins TRBV5-1 to TRBJ2-5; TRBD1 matches 7 bases. V was clipped by 2 bases and J by 4 bases; unmatched bases: 17. Looked up from germline, CDR1 is SGHRS and CDR2 is YFSETQ. CDR3 size: 18 residues. CDR3 nucleotide sequence: TGCGCCAGCAGCTTAAACGATTTGAGACAGGGAATAAGAGAGACCCAGTACTTC. Its translation is CASSLNDLRQGIRETQYF. The full variable domain, rest sourced from reference TRBV5-1 and TRBJ2-5, is KAGVTQTPRYLIKTRGQQVTLSCSPISGHRSVSWYQQTPGQGLQFLFEYFSETQRNKGNFPGRFSGRQFSNSRSEMNVSTLELGDSALYLCASSLNDLRQGIRETQYFGPGTRLLVL.

This clonotype turned up a few times. The rearrangement uses TRBV4-2 and TRBJ2-5; 7 nucleotides line up with TRBD2. The CDR3 contains 15 residues. V lost 0 bases to trimming and J lost 3 bases; unmatched junction nucleotides: 4. Germline V gene lookup returns CDR1 LGHNA and CDR2 YNFKEQ. This CDR3 reads CASSQEAGRKETQYF. The DNA for the CDR3 is TGTGCCAGCAGCCAAGAAGCGGGAAGAAAAGAGACCCAGTACTTC.

Many counts were recorded for this clonotype. This sequence joins TRBV7-9 and TRBJ2-5, with 7 bases matching TRBD2. The CDR3 has 14 amino acids. CDR1 is SEHNR, CDR2 FQNEAQ, per germline (reference sequence). The V segment lost 1 base and the J segment 5 bases; nucleotides outside the gene matches: 4. Here the CDR3 reads CASSLVRGSETQYF. The CDR3 nucleotides read TGTGCCAGCAGCTTAGTACGCGGGAGCGAGACCCAGTACTTC.

V usage is TRBV29-1 and J usage is TRBJ2-7; 9 positions match TRBD1. Germline CDR1 is SQVTM and CDR2 is ANQGSEA. The CDR3 length is 13 residues. The junction had 8 bases not matched to a gene; V was cut back by 5 bases and J by 6 bases. The CDR3 DNA sequence: TGCAGCGTTTCCCTGGGACAGGGCGTCGAGCAGTACTTC. This encodes CSVSLGQGVEQYF.

The chain combines TRBV6-5 with TRBJ1-5, with 8 positions matching TRBD1. V lost 5 bases, J lost 5 bases, and 5 bases stayed unmatched. The CDR3 is 14 amino acids. Germline V lookup: CDR1 MNHEY, CDR2 SVGAGI. CDR3 sequence reads: CASSHQGAYQPQHF. CDR3 DNA: TGTGCCAGCAGTCATCAGGGGGCGTATCAGCCCCAGCATTTT.

This clonotype was recorded many times. Just one base apart from a much larger clone, this may be a read error. This chain links TRBV5-4 with TRBJ2-3; D is unclear. V dropped 3 bases and J dropped 1 base, with 3 bases sitting between them. Per germline, CDR1 SGHNT and CDR2 YYREEE (reference sequence). The CDR3 totals 12 residues. CDR3 coding DNA: TGTGCCAGCAGCTGGGGCACAGATACGCAGTATTTT. Translation gives CASSWGTDTQYF.

The gene calls are TRBV5-4 and TRBJ2-1; TRBD2 matches at 11 bases. Trimming removed 2 bases from V and 12 bases from J; junction bases left unmatched: 4. Germline assignment: CDR1 SGHNT and CDR2 YYREEE (reference sequence). The CDR3 has 13 amino acids. The CDR3 loop is CASSLSSGGRQFF. DNA of the CDR3: TGTGCCAGCAGCTTATCTAGCGGGGGGAGGCAGTTCTTC.

This chain joins TRBV6-1 and TRBJ2-3, with D possibly TRBD2 on 5 matching bases. V was pared by 4 bases and J by 8 bases, with 22 bases between. Germline CDR1 is MNHNS and CDR2 is SASEGT. CDR3 size: 16 residues. The CDR3 loop is CASSGFSGVRFATQYF. In nucleotides, the CDR3 is TGTGCCAGCAGTGGTTTCTCCGGGGTTCGGTTTGCTACGCAGTATTTT.

Comment on this clonotype: This may be a read error: a much more frequent sequence differs by one nucleotide. V is TRBV6-5 and J is TRBJ1-3; D unclear. Per germline, CDR1 MNHEY and CDR2 SVGAGI. The CDR3 loop spans 12 amino acids. The CDR3: CASKSSGNTLYF. CDR3 nucleotides: TGTGCCAGCAAATCCTCTGGAAACACCTTATATTTT.

There are a few counts of this clonotype. Since a much larger clone is just one base distant, this may be a read error. This rearrangement joins TRBV9 to TRBJ2-5; 8 nucleotides match TRBD2. The CDR3 covers 13 residues. V lost 4 bases to trimming and J lost 7 bases; unmatched junction nucleotides: 6. Germline-derived CDR1 and CDR2 are SGDLS and YYNGEE. CDR3 DNA sequence: TGTGCCAGCAGCCAACCGGGGGGGGGGACCCAGTACTTC. It translates to CASSQPGGGTQYF.

The chain recombines TRBV7-9 with TRBJ2-7; TRBD2 matches 9 bases. Germline V CDR1 and CDR2: SEHNR, FQNEAQ (reference sequence). The CDR3 runs 15 residues. V was clipped by 5 bases and J by 1 base; unmatched bases: 6. The CDR3 bases are TGTGCCAGCAGCCCTCCGACTAGCGGTTCCTACGAGCAGTACTTC. Translated: CASSPPTSGSYEQYF.